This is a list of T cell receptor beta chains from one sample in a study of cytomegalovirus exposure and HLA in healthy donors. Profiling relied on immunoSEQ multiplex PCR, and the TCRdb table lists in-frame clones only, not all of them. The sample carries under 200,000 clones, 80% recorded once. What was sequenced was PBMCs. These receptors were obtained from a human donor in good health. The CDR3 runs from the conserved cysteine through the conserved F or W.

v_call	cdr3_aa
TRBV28	CASSLLLGVWGYTF
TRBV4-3	CASSQEGGISEAFF
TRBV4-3	CASSQGRGRGAFF
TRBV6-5	CASSPGQSYEQYF
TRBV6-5	CASSQPRGGDYGYTF
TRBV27	CASSSNKNYGYTF
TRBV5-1	CASSQGLAGGRSSYNEQFF
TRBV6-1	CATIGVGSYEQYF
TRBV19	CASTAQGNTEAFF
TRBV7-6	CASSLDLFTGELFF
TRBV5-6	CASSGQGAYGYTF
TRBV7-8	CASSLGTPNYGYTF
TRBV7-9	CASSSDRGIYNEQFF
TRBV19	CASTRGGLRNSPLHF
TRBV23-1	CASRRYRMERNEQFF
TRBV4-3	CASSQEVAGTGGELFF
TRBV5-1	CASSLEGGLTHGGYTF
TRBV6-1	CASSGGLLLLYEQYF
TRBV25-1	CASAPGGNTIYF
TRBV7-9	CASSLPGGGVTNNEQFF
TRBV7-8	CASSKQLNEKLFF
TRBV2	CASNIAGGPNQETQYF
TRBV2	CASSDTGSWTQYF
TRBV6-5	CASRETGMGYGYTF
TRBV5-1	CASSLDPSSYEQYF
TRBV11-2	CASSPALGLAGFSTQYF
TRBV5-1	CASRTSSTDTQYF
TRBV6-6	CASSYSGTGDGYGYTF
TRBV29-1	CSVTPGQGAHEQYF
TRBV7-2	CASSPRGVYGYTF
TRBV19	CASTSAGGQPQHF
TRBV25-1	CASRNGQGANEQFF
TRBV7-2	CASSWSFVASSTDTQYF
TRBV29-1	CSVGRQGNEQYF
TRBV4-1	CASSQVRRQGEETQYF
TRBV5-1	CASSPRDWASTDTQYF
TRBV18	CASSPPVALETQYF
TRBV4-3	CASSQDLPLGGNYGYPF
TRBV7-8	CASSRGHENTEAFF
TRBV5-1	CASSITSGVDTGELFF
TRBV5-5	CASSLTRDSVAEAFF
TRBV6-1	CATLTYMNTEAFF
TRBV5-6	CASSPALAGGYYNEQFF
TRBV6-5	CASSTMVSPVHEQYF
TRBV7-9	CASSLAPPGQRTNYGYTF
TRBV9	CASSREFANTEAFF
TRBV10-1	CASSGQGGTEAFF
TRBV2	CASNHGTDKQYF
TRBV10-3	CATTEWGVEQPQHF
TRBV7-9	CASSFIGGRNTEAFF
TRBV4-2	CASSQGTGYEKLFF
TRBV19	CASRPSRQGVGLNTEAFF
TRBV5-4	CASSLGAVLPRNEQFF
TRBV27	CASSYRGNQLQHF
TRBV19	CASGRQGGSPLHF